The T cell receptor (beta chain) described here comes from a study of cytomegalovirus exposure and HLA in healthy donors. Study-wide results and caveats: In a later analysis, TCR beta V- and J-gene trimming showed a link to a missense DCLRE1C variant.

Primers included in the PCR were 60 Vbeta and 13 Jbeta primers. Produced via immunoSEQ multiplex PCR; TCRdb's table is partial and in-frame only. The table shows roughly 100,000 clones, with 77% occurring only once. This clone appeared once. The antigen is unknown. At one end, the junction sequence differs from germline, possibly due to a read error. The specimen sequenced was PBMCs. The receptor was isolated from a male donor in good health and CMV-seropositive.

CDR3 sequence (DNA): TGTTCCAGCAACTCCCCGTCAGGGGCCTTCCAAGAGACCCAGTACTTC. Residues: CSSNSPSGAFQETQYF. V and J are TRBV7-9 and TRBJ2-5, with D perhaps TRBD1 (6 bases). Germline V gene lookup returns CDR1 SEHNR and CDR2 FQNEAQ (reference sequence). The CDR3 contains 16 residues. Based on the CDR3 plus reference TRBV7-9 and TRBJ2-5, the full variable domain is DTGVSQNPRHKITKRGQNVTFRCDPISEHNRLYWYRQTLGQGPEFLTYFQNEAQLEKSRLLSDRFSAERPKGSFSTLEIQRTEQGDSAMYLCSSNSPSGAFQETQYFGPGTRLLVL.